This record concerns one T cell receptor beta chain sequence. cDNA reverse transcribed from extracted RNA served as the sequencing template. Repertoires were generated with immunoSEQ multiplex PCR, while TCRdb's copy carries only in-frame clones and drops some. The sample carries 100,000 or so clones, approximately 63% recorded once. The source of the sample is a study of CD8+ T cells in alopecia areata. The V gene's germline CDR1 is SEHNR and CDR2 FQNEAQ (reference sequence). Trimming left V 6 bases short and J 5 bases short, with 12 bases between. CDR3 length: 13 residues. Treatment denoted: oral pan-JAK inhibitor, 5-10 mg twice daily.

This receptor was obtained from a human donor with alopecia areata. The chain is built from TRBV7-9 and TRBJ2-3; D assignment may be TRBD1 or TRBD2 (5 bases each). This sample comprised CD8+ T cells sorted from blood, obtained at week 56, from a patient treated with tofacitinib. CDR3 in amino acids: CASRPGTLDTQYF. The CDR3 DNA is TGTGCCAGCAGACCCGGGACCTTAGATACGCAGTATTTT.